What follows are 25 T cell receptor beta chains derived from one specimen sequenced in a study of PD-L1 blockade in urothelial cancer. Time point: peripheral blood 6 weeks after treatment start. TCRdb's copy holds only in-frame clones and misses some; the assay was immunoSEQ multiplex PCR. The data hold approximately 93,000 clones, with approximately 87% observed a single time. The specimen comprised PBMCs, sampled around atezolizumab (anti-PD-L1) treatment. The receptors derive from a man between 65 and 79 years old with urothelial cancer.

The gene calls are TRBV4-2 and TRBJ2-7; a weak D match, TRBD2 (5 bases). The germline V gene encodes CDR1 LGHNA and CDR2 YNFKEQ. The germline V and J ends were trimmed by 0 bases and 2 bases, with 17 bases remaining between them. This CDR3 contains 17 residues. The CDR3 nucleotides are TGTGCCAGCAGCCAAGATGATAAGCTAGCTGATGCCTACGAGCAGTACTTC. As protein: CASSQDDKLADAYEQYF.

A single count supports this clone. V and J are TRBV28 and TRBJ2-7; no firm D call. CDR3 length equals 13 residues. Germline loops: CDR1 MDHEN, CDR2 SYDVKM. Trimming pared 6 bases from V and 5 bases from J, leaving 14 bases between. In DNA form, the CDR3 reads TGTGCCAGCAGCTCACCTTACACAGACGAGCAGTACTTC. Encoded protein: CASSSPYTDEQYF.

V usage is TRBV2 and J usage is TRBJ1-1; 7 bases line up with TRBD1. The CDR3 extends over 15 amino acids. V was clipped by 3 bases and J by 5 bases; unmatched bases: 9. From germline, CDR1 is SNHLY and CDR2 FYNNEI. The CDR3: CASSDHRTGKTEAFF. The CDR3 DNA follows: TGTGCCAGCAGTGATCATAGGACAGGCAAGACTGAAGCTTTCTTT.

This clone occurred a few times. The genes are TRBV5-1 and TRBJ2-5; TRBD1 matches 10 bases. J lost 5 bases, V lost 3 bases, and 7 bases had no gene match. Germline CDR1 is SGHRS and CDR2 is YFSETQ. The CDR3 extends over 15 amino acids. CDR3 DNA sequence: TGCGCCAGCAGCTCGGGACAGGGGTTACAGGAGACCCAGTACTTC. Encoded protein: CASSSGQGLQETQYF. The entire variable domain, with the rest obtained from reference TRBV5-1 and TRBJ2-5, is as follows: KAGVTQTPRYLIKTRGQQVTLSCSPISGHRSVSWYQQTPGQGLQFLFEYFSETQRNKGNFPGRFSGRQFSNSRSEMNVSTLELGDSALYLCASSSGQGLQETQYFGPGTRLLVL.

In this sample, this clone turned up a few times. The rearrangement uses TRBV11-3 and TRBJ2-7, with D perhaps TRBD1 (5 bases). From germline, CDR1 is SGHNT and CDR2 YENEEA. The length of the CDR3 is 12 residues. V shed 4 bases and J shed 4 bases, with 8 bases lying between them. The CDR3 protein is CASSSRTYEQYF. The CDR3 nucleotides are TGTGCCAGCAGCTCCAGGACATACGAGCAGTACTTC.

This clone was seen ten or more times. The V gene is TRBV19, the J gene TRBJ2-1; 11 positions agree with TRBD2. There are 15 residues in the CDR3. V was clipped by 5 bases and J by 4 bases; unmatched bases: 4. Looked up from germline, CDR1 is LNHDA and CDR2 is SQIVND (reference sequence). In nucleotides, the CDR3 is TGTGCCAGTAGTGCGACTAGCGGGACGTACAATGAGCAGTTCTTC. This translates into CASSATSGTYNEQFF.

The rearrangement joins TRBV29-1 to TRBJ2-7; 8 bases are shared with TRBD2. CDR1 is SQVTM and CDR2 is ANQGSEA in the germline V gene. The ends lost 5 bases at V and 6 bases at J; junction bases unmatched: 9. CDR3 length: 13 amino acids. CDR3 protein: CSVSGRAGGEQYF. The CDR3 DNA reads TGCAGCGTTAGCGGACGGGCGGGAGGCGAGCAGTACTTC.

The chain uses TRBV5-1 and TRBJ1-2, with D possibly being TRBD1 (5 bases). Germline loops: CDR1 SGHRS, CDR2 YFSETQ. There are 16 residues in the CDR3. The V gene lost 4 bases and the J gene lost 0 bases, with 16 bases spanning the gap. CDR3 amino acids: CASSLEPGRTNYGYTF. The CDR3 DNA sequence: TGCGCCAGCAGCCTGGAGCCAGGGAGGACTAACTATGGCTACACCTTC.

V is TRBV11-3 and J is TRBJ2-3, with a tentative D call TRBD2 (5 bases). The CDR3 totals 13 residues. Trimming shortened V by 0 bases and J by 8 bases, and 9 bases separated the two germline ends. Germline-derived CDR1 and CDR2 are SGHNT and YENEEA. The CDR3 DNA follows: TGTGCCAGCAGCTTAGACTTAGAGGGTACGCAGTATTTT. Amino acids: CASSLDLEGTQYF. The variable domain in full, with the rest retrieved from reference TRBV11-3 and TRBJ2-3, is EAGVVQSPRYKIIEKKQPVAFWCNPISGHNTLYWYLQNLGQGPELLIRYENEEAVDDSQLPKDRFSAERLKGVDSTLKIQPAELGDSAVYLCASSLDLEGTQYFGPGTRLTVL.

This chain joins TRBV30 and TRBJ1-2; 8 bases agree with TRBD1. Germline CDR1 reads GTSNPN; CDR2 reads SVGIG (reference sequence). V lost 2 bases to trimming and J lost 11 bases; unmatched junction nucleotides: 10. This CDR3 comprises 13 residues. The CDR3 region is CAWSRDRPLGYTF. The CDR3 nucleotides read TGTGCCTGGAGTCGGGACAGGCCCTTAGGGTACACCTTC.

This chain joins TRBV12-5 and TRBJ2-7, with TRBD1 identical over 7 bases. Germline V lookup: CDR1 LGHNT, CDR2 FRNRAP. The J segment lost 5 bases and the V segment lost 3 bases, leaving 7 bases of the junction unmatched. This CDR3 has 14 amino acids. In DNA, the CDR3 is TGTGCTAGTGGTTTCACAGGGGCCCCCAACGAGCAGTACTTC. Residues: CASGFTGAPNEQYF.

CDR3 nucleotides: TGTGCCAGCAGCGCCACCTACGAGCAGTACTTC. Translating gives CASSATYEQYF. The rearrangement joins TRBV9 to TRBJ2-7; D gene uncertain. V was pared by 3 bases and J by 2 bases, with 3 bases between. Germline V gives CDR1 SGDLS, CDR2 YYNGEE. The CDR3 contains 11 residues.

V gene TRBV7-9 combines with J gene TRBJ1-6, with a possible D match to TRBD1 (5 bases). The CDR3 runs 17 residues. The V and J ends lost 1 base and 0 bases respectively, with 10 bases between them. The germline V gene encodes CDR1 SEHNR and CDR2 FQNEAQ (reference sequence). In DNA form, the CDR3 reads TGTGCCAGCAGCTTAGGACAGACAAGCTCCTATAATTCACCCCTCCACTTT. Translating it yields CASSLGQTSSYNSPLHF. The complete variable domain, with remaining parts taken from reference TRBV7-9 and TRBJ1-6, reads DTGVSQNPRHKITKRGQNVTFRCDPISEHNRLYWYRQTLGQGPEFLTYFQNEAQLEKSRLLSDRFSAERPKGSFSTLEIQRTEQGDSAMYLCASSLGQTSSYNSPLHFGNGTRLTVT.

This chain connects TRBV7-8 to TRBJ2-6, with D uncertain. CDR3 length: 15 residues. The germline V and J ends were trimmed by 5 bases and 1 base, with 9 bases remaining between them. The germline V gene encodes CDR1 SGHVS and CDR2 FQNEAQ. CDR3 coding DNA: TGTGCCAGCAGCCGCGGCGAGTCTGGGGCCAACGTCCTGACTTTC. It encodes CASSRGESGANVLTF.

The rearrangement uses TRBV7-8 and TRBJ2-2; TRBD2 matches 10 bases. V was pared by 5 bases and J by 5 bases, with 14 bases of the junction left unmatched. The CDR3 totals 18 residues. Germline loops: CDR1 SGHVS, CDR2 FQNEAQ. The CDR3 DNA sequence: TGTGCCAGCAGCCCCCAGGGGGCTAGCGGGGGATTGACCGGGGAGCTGTTTTTT. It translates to CASSPQGASGGLTGELFF.

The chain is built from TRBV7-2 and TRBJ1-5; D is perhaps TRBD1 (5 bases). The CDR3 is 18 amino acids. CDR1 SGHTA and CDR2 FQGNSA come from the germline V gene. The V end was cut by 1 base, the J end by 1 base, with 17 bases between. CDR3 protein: CASSLEGPREISNQPQHF. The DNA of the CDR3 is TGTGCCAGCAGCTTAGAGGGGCCCAGGGAAATAAGCAATCAGCCCCAGCATTTT.

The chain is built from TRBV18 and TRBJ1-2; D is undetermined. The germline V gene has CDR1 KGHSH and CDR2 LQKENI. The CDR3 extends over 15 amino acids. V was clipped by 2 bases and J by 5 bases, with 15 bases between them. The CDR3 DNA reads TGTGCCAGCTCACCAGAGGGTCTCATGTTGTATGGCTACACCTTC. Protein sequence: CASSPEGLMLYGYTF.

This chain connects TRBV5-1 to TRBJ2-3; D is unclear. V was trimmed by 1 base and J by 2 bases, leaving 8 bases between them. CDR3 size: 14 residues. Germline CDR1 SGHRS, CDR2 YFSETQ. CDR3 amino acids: CASSLMTLTDTQYF. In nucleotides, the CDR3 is TGCGCCAGCAGCTTGATGACTCTCACAGATACGCAGTATTTT.

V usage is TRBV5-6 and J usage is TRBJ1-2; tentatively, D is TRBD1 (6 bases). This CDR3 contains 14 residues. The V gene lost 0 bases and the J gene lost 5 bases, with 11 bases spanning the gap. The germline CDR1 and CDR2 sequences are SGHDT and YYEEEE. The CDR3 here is CASSLAAGEYGYTF. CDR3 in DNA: TGTGCCAGCAGCTTGGCCGCAGGGGAGTATGGCTACACCTTC.

DNA of the CDR3: TGTGCCAGCAGCCAGGGCTTTAAAGCTTTCTTT. This translates into CASSQGFKAFF. The J gene is TRBJ1-1, the V gene TRBV14; D gene uncertain. CDR1 is SGHDN and CDR2 is FVKESK in the germline V gene. This CDR3 spans 11 amino acids. The V and J ends lost 3 bases and 9 bases respectively, with 8 bases between them. Filled out from reference TRBV14 and TRBJ1-1, the complete variable domain reads EAGVTQFPSHSVIEKGQTVTLRCDPISGHDNLYWYRRVMGKEIKFLLHFVKESKQDESGMPNNRFLAERTGGTYSTLKVQPAELEDSGVYFCASSQGFKAFFGQGTRLTVV.

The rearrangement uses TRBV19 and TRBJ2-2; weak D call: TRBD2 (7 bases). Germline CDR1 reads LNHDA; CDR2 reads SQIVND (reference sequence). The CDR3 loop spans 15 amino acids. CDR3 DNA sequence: TGTGTCGTAAGGGGCGGGGGCTCGGGCACCGGGGAGCTGTTTTTT. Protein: CVVRGGGSGTGELFF. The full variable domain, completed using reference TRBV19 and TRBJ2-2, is DGGITQSPKYLFRKEGQNVTLSCEQNLNHDAMYWYRQDPGQGLRLIYYSQIVNDFQKGDIAEGYSVSREKKESFPLTVTSAQKNPTAFYLCVVRGGGSGTGELFFGEGSRLTVL.

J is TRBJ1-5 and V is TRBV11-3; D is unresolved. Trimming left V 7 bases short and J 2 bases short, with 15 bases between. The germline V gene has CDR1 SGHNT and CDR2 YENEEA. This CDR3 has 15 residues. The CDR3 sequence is CASNPWEGCNQPQHF. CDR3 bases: TGTGCCAGCAACCCCTGGGAGGGTTGCAATCAGCCCCAGCATTTT.

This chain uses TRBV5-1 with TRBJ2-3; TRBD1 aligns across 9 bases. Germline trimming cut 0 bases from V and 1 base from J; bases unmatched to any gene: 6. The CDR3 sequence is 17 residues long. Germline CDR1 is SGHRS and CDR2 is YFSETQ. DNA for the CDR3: TGCGCCAGCAGCTTGGGGTCGACAGGGGGACGCACAGATACGCAGTATTTT. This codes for CASSLGSTGGRTDTQYF.

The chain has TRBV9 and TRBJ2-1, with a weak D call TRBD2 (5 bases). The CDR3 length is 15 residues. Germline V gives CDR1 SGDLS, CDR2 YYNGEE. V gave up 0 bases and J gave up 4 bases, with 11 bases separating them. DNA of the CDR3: TGTGCCAGCAGCGTAGCAGGACCGGGGTACAATGAGCAGTTCTTC. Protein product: CASSVAGPGYNEQFF.

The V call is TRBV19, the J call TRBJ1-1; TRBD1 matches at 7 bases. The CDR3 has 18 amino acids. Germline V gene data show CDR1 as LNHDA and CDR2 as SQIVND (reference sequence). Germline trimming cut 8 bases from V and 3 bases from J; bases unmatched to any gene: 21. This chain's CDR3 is CASSSRSNRGGWDTEAFF. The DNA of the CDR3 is TGTGCCAGTTCATCACGGTCCAACAGGGGAGGTTGGGACACTGAAGCTTTCTTT.